This is a list of T cell receptor beta chains from one sample in a study of graft-versus-host responses after intestinal transplantation. Profiling relied on immunoSEQ multiplex PCR, and the TCRdb table lists in-frame clones only, not all of them. The table includes 77,000 or so clones, approximately 90% detected once. This specimen was PBMCs, taken 98 days after intestinal transplantation. Receptors were obtained from a human patient who received an intestinal transplant, so some T cells may come from the graft donor. Both conserved end residues are part of each CDR3. The order of the fields is D gene, J gene, clone size, V gene, CDR3 DNA, CDR3 protein. The D gene is left open where the match is weak. Size tells how often a clone was seen (once, few, many) or the class of an expanded clone, and some rows leave it out.

>TRBD1|TRBJ1-2|NA|TRBV29-1
TGCAGCGTTAAGGAGGACAGGGTCGATGGCTACACCTTC
CSVKEDRVDGYTF
>NA|TRBJ2-3|NA|TRBV29-1
TGCAGCGTTGGCTATGGTAGGGGGGGAAGCACAGATACGCAGTATTTT
CSVGYGRGGSTDTQYF
>NA|TRBJ1-1|NA|TRBV28
TGTGCCAGCAGTTATGAGCTCGGGTTGATGAACACTGAAGCTTTCTTT
CASSYELGLMNTEAFF
>NA|TRBJ2-7|NA|TRBV6-6
TGTGCCAGCAGTTACGGGGTAAACTACGAGCAGTACTTC
CASSYGVNYEQYF
>TRBD2|TRBJ2-3|NA|TRBV15
TGTGCCACCAGCAGAGATTCTAGCGGGGTGAATACGCAGTATTTT
CATSRDSSGVNTQYF
>TRBD1|TRBJ2-1|NA|TRBV5-1
TGCGCCAGCAGAGGGACAGGGTCCAATGAGCAGTTCTTC
CASRGTGSNEQFF
>NA|TRBJ2-2|NA|TRBV5-6
TGTGCCAGCAGCTGGACCAGGGGGGGCCTGAACACCGGGGAGCTGTTTTTT
CASSWTRGGLNTGELFF
>TRBD1|TRBJ1-2|NA|TRBV4-2
TGTGCCAGCAGCCAAGATGCAGGGGGAGGTAACTATGGCTACACCTTC
CASSQDAGGGNYGYTF
>NA|TRBJ1-1|NA|TRBV5-4
TGTGCCAGCAGCTCCTACAGGGTTAACACTGAAGCTTTCTTT
CASSSYRVNTEAFF
>NA|TRBJ2-2|NA|TRBV7-6
TGTGCCAGCAGCTTAGAGCCAGCCGTCGGGGAGCTGTTTTTT
CASSLEPAVGELFF
>TRBD1|TRBJ2-7|NA|TRBV9
TGTGCCAGCAGCGTAGGAAAGGACAGGGGGAGCTCCTACGAGCAGTACTTC
CASSVGKDRGSSYEQYF
>NA|TRBJ2-3|NA|TRBV2
TGTGCCAGCAGGGGGGTTAGGAGGGGGCGCACAGATACGCAGTATTTT
CASRGVRRGRTDTQYF
>TRBD2|TRBJ2-7|NA|TRBV5-6
TGTGCCAGCAGCTTGGGACTAGCGTCCTACGAGCAGTACTTC
CASSLGLASYEQYF
>TRBD1|TRBJ2-5|NA|TRBV5-1
TGCGCCAGCAGCTTGGTAGGGGACAGGGGAGAGACCCAGTACTTC
CASSLVGDRGETQYF
>TRBD2|TRBJ2-3|NA|TRBV9
TGTGCCAGCAGCGTAGTTAGCGGGAGGGCCGGGGCAGATACGCAGTATTTT
CASSVVSGRAGADTQYF
>NA|TRBJ2-1|NA|TRBV30
TGTGCCTGGAGTGTAGGGGGGGCGTACAATGAGCAGTTCTTC
CAWSVGGAYNEQFF
>TRBD1|TRBJ2-2|NA|TRBV4-1
TGCGCCAGCAGCCCGGCCGGGACAGGGGACACCGGGGAGCTGTTTTTT
CASSPAGTGDTGELFF
>NA|TRBJ1-4|NA|TRBV27
TGTGCCAGCAGTTCTGGGGAAAAACTGTTTTTT
CASSSGEKLFF
>NA|TRBJ1-6|NA|TRBV7-9
TGTGCCAGCAGCTTATGGTCAGGGGCAGGTAATTCACCCCTCCACTTT
CASSLWSGAGNSPLHF
>TRBD2|TRBJ2-3|NA|TRBV6-1
TGTGCCAGCAGCCCACTAGCGGGGGCCACAGATACGCAGTATTTT
CASSPLAGATDTQYF
>NA|TRBJ2-7|few|TRBV28
TGTGCCAGCAGTTTTGGCAGGATTAGCTCCTACGAGCAGTACTTC
CASSFGRISSYEQYF
>NA|TRBJ1-1|few|TRBV5-1
TGCGCCAGCAGCTTGGACACTGAAGCTTTCTTT
CASSLDTEAFF
>NA|TRBJ2-3|NA|TRBV28
TGTGCCAGCAGTTTATCGGGAGCCAAGACGCAGTATTTT
CASSLSGAKTQYF
>NA|TRBJ2-1|once|TRBV30
TGTGCCTGGAGTGTAAAGAGGGGGCGGGGGAGTGAGCAGTTCTTC
CAWSVKRGRGSEQFF
>NA|TRBJ2-7|NA|TRBV5-1
TGCGCCAGCAGCCCCCAGGGGTCCCTCTACGAGCAGTACTTC
CASSPQGSLYEQYF
>NA|TRBJ2-2|NA|TRBV7-3
TGTGCCAGCAGCTTAACGGGCGGGCCGAACACCGGGGAGCTGTTTTTT
CASSLTGGPNTGELFF
>NA|TRBJ1-1|NA|TRBV28
TGTGCCAGCAGTCCCGCCGGGACGAGGACTGAAGCTTTCTTT
CASSPAGTRTEAFF
>NA|TRBJ2-3|NA|TRBV4-3
TGCGCCAGCAGCCAAGGCTCAGCGCTGAGCACCGATACGCAGTATTTT
CASSQGSALSTDTQYF
>TRBD2|TRBJ2-7|NA|TRBV30
TGTGCCTGGAGTGTACAAGCGGGAGAGGGTAAGCAGTACTTC
CAWSVQAGEGKQYF
>NA|TRBJ2-1|NA|TRBV6-1
TGTGCCAGCAGTGATTTACCAAGATCCACAGGGACTTTAGACAATGAGCAGTTCTTC
CASSDLPRSTGTLDNEQFF
>TRBD2|TRBJ2-3|NA|TRBV27
TGTGCCAGCAATGGACTAGCGACAGATACGCAGTATTTT
CASNGLATDTQYF
>NA|TRBJ1-5|NA|TRBV6-6
TGTGCCAGCAGCGCAGGAAAGCATCAGCCCCAGCATTTT
CASSAGKHQPQHF
>NA|TRBJ1-1|few|TRBV5-6
TGTGCCAGCAGCTTGGAGGGCACTGAAGCTTTCTTT
CASSLEGTEAFF
>NA|TRBJ2-1|NA|TRBV6-1
TGTGCCAGCAGTCCACTGGCGGGGGCCCAAAGTCAGCAGTTCTTC
CASSPLAGAQSQQFF
>NA|TRBJ1-5|NA|TRBV2
TGTGCCAGCAGTGAACATCCCAATCAGCCCCAGCATTTT
CASSEHPNQPQHF
>NA|TRBJ1-1|NA|TRBV19
TGTGCCAGTAGTATCGAAAAGACCAAACAGGGCATGAACACTGAAGCTTTCTTT
CASSIEKTKQGMNTEAFF
>NA|TRBJ2-7|NA|TRBV7-2
TGTGCCAGCAGCCAGATGGGGGCCCTTTCCTACGAGCAGTACTTC
CASSQMGALSYEQYF
>NA|TRBJ2-3|NA|TRBV6-5
TGTGCCAGCAGTTACGGGACAGATACGCAGTATTTT
CASSYGTDTQYF
>NA|TRBJ2-3|NA|TRBV5-5
TGTGCCAGCAGCCGGACAGCCAAATCTAGCACAGATACGCAGTATTTT
CASSRTAKSSTDTQYF
>NA|TRBJ2-7|few|TRBV6-1
TGTGCCAGCAGTGAATCGAGCTCCTACGAGCAGTACTTC
CASSESSSYEQYF
>TRBD1|TRBJ2-7|NA|TRBV4-1
TGCGCCAGCAGCCATTGGGACAGCCCCTACGAGCAGTACTTC
CASSHWDSPYEQYF
>TRBD1|TRBJ2-2|NA|TRBV5-1
TGCGCCAGCAGCTTGGGGGACAGGGACACCGGGGAGCTGTTTTTT
CASSLGDRDTGELFF
>NA|TRBJ2-3|NA|TRBV6-5
TGTGCCAGCAGGCCTTTGGGCCGAACCACAGATACGCAGTATTTT
CASRPLGRTTDTQYF
>NA|TRBJ2-2|NA|TRBV5-1
TGCGCCAGCAGCTTGGATGGGCGCACCGGGGAGCTGTTTTTT
CASSLDGRTGELFF
>NA|TRBJ2-3|once|TRBV6-4
TGTGCCAGCAGTGACGGGGGTGGGACAGATACGCAGTATTTT
CASSDGGGTDTQYF
>NA|TRBJ1-1|NA|TRBV5-1
TGCGCCAGCAGCTTGGGACAGATGAACACTGAAGCTTTCTTT
CASSLGQMNTEAFF
>TRBD1|TRBJ2-4|NA|TRBV11-2
TGTGCCAGCAGCTTGATAACAGGGGGACATATGGCCAAAAACATTCAGTACTTC
CASSLITGGHMAKNIQYF
>TRBD1|TRBJ1-5|NA|TRBV2
TGTGCCAGCCTTGACAGGGAGGATCAGCCCCAGCATTTT
CASLDREDQPQHF
>TRBD2|TRBJ2-1|NA|TRBV6-1
TGTGCCAGCAGTGGAACTAGCGGGAGGGCCTGGGGGGAGCAGTTCTTC
CASSGTSGRAWGEQFF
>NA|TRBJ1-1|NA|TRBV6-5
TGTGCCAGCAGTTACTCCGCAGCTCCGAACACTGAAGCTTTCTTT
CASSYSAAPNTEAFF
>NA|TRBJ2-5|once|TRBV5-1
TGCGCCAGCAGCGCGGGGTGGCGGACCCAGTACTTC
CASSAGWRTQYF
>TRBD1|TRBJ1-2|NA|TRBV29-1
TGCAGCGTCGCCCGGGACAGGGTCGGCTACACCTTC
CSVARDRVGYTF
>NA|TRBJ1-1|NA|TRBV20-1
TGCAGTGAAACACGTTACACTGAAGCTTTCTTT
CSETRYTEAFF
>NA|TRBJ1-4|NA|TRBV28
TGTGCCAGCAGTTTTTTTGAAAAACTGTTTTTT
CASSFFEKLFF